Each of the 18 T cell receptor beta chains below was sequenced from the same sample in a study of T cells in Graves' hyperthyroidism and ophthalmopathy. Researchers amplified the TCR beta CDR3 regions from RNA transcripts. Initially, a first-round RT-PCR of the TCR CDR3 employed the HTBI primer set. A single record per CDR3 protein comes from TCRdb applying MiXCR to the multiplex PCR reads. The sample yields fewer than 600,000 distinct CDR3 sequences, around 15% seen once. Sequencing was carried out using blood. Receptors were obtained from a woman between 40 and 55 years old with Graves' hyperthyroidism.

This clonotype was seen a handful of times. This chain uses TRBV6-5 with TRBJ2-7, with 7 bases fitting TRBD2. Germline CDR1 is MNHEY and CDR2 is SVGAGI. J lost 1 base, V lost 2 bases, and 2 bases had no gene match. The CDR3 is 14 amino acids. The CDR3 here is CASSYREESYEQYF. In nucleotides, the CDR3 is TGTGCCAGCAGTTACCGGGAGGAGTCCTACGAGCAGTACTTC.

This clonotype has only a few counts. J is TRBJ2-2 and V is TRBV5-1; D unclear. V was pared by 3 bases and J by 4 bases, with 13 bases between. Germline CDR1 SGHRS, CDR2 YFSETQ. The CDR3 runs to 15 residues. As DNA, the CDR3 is TGCGCCAGCAGCTGGCCCTTAGAGCCCACCGGGGAGCTGTTTTTT. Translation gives CASSWPLEPTGELFF.

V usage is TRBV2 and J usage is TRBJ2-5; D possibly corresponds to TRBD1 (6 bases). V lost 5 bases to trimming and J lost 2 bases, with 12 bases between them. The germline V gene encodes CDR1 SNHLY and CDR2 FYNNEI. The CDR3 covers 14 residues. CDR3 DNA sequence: TGTGCCAGCAGTATTGGACAGAAGCAAGAGACCCAGTACTTC. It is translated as CASSIGQKQETQYF. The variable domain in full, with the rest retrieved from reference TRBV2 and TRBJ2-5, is EPEVTQTPSHQVTQMGQEVILRCVPISNHLYFYWYRQILGQKVEFLVSFYNNEISEKSEIFDDQFSVERPDGSNFTLKIRSTKLEDSAMYFCASSIGQKQETQYFGPGTRLLVL.

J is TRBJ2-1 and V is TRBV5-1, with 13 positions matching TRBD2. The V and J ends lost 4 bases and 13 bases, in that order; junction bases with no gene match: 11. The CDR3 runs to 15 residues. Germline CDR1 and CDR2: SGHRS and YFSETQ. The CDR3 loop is CASSPHGLAGEHQFF. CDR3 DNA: TGCGCCAGCAGCCCTCACGGACTAGCGGGAGAACATCAGTTCTTC.

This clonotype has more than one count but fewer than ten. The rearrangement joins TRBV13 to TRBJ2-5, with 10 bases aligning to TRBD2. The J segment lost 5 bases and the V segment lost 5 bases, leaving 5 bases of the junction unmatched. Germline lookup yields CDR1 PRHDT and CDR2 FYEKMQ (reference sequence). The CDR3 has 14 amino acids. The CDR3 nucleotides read TGTGCCAGCAGCGCTACTAGCGGGATGGAGACCCAGTACTTC. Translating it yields CASSATSGMETQYF.

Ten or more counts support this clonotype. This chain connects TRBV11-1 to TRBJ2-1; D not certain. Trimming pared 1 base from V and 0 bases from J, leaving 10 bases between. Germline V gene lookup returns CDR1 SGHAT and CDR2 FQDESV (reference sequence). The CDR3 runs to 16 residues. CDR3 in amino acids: CASSLVVPGSYNEQFF. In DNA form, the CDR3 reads TGTGCCAGCAGCTTAGTGGTTCCGGGCTCCTACAATGAGCAGTTCTTC.

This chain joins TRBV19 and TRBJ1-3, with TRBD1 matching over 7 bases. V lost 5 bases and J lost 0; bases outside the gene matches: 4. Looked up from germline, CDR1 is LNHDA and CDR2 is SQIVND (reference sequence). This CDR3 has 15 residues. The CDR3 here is CASSRTGFSGNTIYF. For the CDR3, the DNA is TGTGCCAGTAGTCGGACAGGCTTCTCTGGAAACACCATATATTTT.

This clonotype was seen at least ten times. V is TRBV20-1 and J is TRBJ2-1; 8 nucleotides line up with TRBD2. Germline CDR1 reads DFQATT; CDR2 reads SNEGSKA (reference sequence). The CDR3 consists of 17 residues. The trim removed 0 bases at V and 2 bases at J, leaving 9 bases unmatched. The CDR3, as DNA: TGCAGTGCTAGAGAACTAGGAGCGGGAGCACCCTACAATGAGCAGTTCTTC. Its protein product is CSARELGAGAPYNEQFF.

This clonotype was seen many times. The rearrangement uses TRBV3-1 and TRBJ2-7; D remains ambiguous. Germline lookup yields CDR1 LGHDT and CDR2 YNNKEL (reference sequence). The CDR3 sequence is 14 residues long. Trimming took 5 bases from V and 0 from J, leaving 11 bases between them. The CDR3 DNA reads TGTGCCAGCAGCACCCGACCGAGCTCCTACGAGCAGTACTTC. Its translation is CASSTRPSSYEQYF.

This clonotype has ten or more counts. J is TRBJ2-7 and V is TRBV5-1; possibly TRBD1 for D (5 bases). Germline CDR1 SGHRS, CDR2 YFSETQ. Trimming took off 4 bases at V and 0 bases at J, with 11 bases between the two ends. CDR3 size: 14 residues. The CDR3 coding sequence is TGCGCCAGCAGCAGTACAGGAAGCTCCTACGAGCAGTACTTC. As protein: CASSSTGSSYEQYF.

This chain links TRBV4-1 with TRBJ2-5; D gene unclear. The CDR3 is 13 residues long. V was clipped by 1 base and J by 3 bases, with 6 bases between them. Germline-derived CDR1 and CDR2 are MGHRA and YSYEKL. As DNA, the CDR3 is TGCGCCAGCAGCCAAGTAGTTAAAGAGACCCAGTACTTC. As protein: CASSQVVKETQYF.

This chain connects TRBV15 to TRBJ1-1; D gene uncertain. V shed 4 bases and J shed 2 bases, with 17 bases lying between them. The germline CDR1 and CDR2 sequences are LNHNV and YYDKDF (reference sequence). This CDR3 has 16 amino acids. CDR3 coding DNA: TGTGCCACCAGCATAGACCTCCGGGCCGTAAACACTGAAGCTTTCTTT. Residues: CATSIDLRAVNTEAFF.

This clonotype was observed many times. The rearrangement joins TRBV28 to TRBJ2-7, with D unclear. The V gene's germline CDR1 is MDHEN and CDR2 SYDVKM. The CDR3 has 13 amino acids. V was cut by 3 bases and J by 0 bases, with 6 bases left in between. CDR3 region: CASSFSDSYEQYF. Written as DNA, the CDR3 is TGTGCCAGCAGTTTTTCAGACTCCTACGAGCAGTACTTC.

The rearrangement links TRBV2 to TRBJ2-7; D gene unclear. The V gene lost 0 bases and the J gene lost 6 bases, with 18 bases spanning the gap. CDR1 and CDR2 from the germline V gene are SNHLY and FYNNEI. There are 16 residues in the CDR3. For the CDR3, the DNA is TGTGCCAGCAGTGAAGCGGGTATCCCTCAAAAGGGCGAGCAGTACTTC. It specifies CASSEAGIPQKGEQYF.

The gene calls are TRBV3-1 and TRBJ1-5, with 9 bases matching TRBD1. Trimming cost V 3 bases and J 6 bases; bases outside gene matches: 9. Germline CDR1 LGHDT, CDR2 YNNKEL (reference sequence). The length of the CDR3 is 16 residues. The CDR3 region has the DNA TGTGCCAGCAGCCAGCAGGGACAGGGATACGGTCAGCCCCAGCATTTT. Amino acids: CASSQQGQGYGQPQHF.

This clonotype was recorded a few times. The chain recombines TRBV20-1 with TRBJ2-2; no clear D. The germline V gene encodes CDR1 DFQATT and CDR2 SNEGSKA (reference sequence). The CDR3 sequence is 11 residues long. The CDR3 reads CETPNTGELFF. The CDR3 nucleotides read TGCGAAACGCCGAACACCGGGGAGCTGTTTTTT.

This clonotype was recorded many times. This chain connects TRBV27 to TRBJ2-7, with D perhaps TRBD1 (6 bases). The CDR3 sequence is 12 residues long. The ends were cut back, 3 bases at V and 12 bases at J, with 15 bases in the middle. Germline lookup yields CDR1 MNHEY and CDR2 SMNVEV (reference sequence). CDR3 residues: CASSFTQGVWYF. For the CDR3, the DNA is TGTGCCAGCAGTTTTACACAGGGCGTCTGGTACTTC.

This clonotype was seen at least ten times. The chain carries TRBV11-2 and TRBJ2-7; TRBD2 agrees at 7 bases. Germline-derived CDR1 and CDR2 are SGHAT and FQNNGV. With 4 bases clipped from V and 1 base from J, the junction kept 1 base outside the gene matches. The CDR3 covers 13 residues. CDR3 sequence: CASSWGLSYEQYF. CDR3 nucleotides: TGTGCCAGCAGCTGGGGACTATCCTACGAGCAGTACTTC.